This T cell receptor delta chain was captured by sequencing in a study of gamma-delta T cells after stem cell transplantation. TCRdb re-called clones from the RT-PCR reads via CATT. Altogether over a thousand delta-chain clones are present, approximately 4.6% being singletons, with the ten largest covering 32%. The germline gives CDR1 GEAIGNYY, CDR2 EKD. V was clipped by 0 bases and J by 1 base, with 14 bases between them. The CDR3 covers 16 residues. This clone came up a few times. TCRdb attributes to this sequence the protein of a much larger clone, which differs from the DNA translation at residue 9; a read error is likely, and the protein displayed is translated from the DNA.

The chain joins TRDV2 to TRDJ1; tentatively, D is TRDD3 (5 bases). The receptor's source is a human donor. It is not recorded whose cells these are; they may come from a transplant donor. The sample taken for sequencing was gamma-delta T cells. CDR3 sequence reads: CACDTLGANGTDKLIF. In nucleotides, the CDR3 is TGTGCCTGTGACACCCTGGGAGCTAACGGCACCGATAAACTCATCTTT.